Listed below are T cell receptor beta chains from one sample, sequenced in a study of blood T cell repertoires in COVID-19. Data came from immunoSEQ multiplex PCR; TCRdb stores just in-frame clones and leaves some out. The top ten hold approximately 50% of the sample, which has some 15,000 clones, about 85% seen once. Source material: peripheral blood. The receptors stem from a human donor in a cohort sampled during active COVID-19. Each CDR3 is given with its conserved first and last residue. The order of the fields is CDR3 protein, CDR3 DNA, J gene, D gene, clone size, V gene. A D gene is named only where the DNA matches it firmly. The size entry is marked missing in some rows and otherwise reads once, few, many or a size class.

CASSFWTGGYQPQHF,TGTGCCAGCAGTTTTTGGACAGGGGGCTATCAGCCCCAGCATTTT,TRBJ1-5,TRBD1,few,TRBV28
CASSDELAGRETQYF,TGTGCCAGCAGCGATGAACTAGCGGGGCGAGAGACCCAGTACTTC,TRBJ2-5,TRBD2,once,TRBV3-1/TRBV3-2
CASSQVGGELFF,TGTGCCAGCAGCCAAGTCGGCGGGGAGCTGTTTTTT,TRBJ2-2,-,-,TRBV3-1/TRBV3-2
CASSISTGGRPGELFF,TGTGCCAGTAGTATCTCCACAGGGGGCAGGCCCGGGGAGCTGTTTTTT,TRBJ2-2,TRBD1,-,TRBV19
CASSQDEGHTEAFF,TGTGCCAGCAGCCAAGACGAGGGTCACACTGAAGCTTTCTTT,TRBJ1-1,-,-,TRBV3-1/TRBV3-2
CASSPDTVYGYTF,TGTGCCAGCTCACCGGACACGGTATACGGCTACACCTTC,TRBJ1-2,-,-,TRBV18
CASSTRPTAGEETQYF,TGTGCCAGCAGCACCCGGCCCACAGCGGGGGAAGAGACCCAGTACTTC,TRBJ2-5,TRBD2,-,TRBV7-2
CASSLSTGWETQYF,TGTGCCAGCAGTTTATCGACAGGGTGGGAGACCCAGTACTTC,TRBJ2-5,TRBD1,-,TRBV27
CASSPSGGARTDTQYF,TGCGCCAGCAGCCCAAGCGGGGGGGCTAGAACAGATACGCAGTATTTT,TRBJ2-3,TRBD2,-,TRBV5-1
CASSVQQGAGGYTF,TGTGCCAGCAGTGTACAACAGGGGGCTGGTGGCTACACCTTC,TRBJ1-2,TRBD1,-,TRBV6-4
CASGGQLRNQPQHF,TGTGCCAGTGGGGGACAGCTACGGAATCAGCCCCAGCATTTT,TRBJ1-5,TRBD1,-,TRBV19
CASSSVAGAVTGELFF,TGTGCCAGCAGCTCCGTAGCGGGGGCAGTGACCGGGGAGCTGTTTTTT,TRBJ2-2,TRBD2,-,TRBV7-8
CASSPLATGGSNEQFF,TGTGCCAGCTCACCACTGGCAACGGGGGGGTCGAATGAGCAGTTCTTC,TRBJ2-1,TRBD2,-,TRBV18
CASTGRYSGNTIYF,TGTGCCAGTACAGGACGGTACTCTGGAAACACCATATATTTT,TRBJ1-3,-,few,TRBV6-5
CASSLGYWGANYGYTF,TGTGCTAGCAGCTTAGGATATTGGGGAGCTAACTATGGCTACACCTTC,TRBJ1-2,-,few,TRBV7-7
CASSPVPPSRGNSPLHF,TGTGCCAGCAGCCCCGTTCCGCCTAGTCGGGGTAATTCACCCCTCCACTTT,TRBJ1-6,-,-,TRBV7-8
CASSRTGTGATEAFF,TGCGCCAGCAGCCGCACCGGGACAGGGGCAACTGAAGCTTTCTTT,TRBJ1-1,TRBD1,-,TRBV5-1
CASSSPQVLEQYF,TGTGCCAGCAGCTCCCCTCAAGTACTCGAGCAGTACTTC,TRBJ2-7,-,few,TRBV7-2
CASSVGRDRGYEQYF,TGTGCCAGCAGCGTAGGTCGGGACAGGGGATACGAGCAGTACTTC,TRBJ2-7,TRBD1,-,TRBV9
CASSPEWDREIDTQYF,TGCGCCAGCAGCCCCGAGTGGGACAGGGAGATAGATACGCAGTATTTT,TRBJ2-3,TRBD1,-,TRBV5-1
CSAVSRTQAFF,TGCAGCGCTGTTAGTCGGACACAAGCTTTCTTT,TRBJ1-1,-,-,TRBV29-1
CASSIIGDSDSHTQYF,TGTGCCAGTAGTATTATAGGCGACTCGGACTCCCATACGCAGTATTTT,TRBJ2-3,-,-,TRBV19
CASSQDLGGGQQFF,TGTGCCAGCAGCCAAGATCTAGGCGGGGGGCAGCAGTTCTTC,TRBJ2-1,TRBD2,once,TRBV3-1/TRBV3-2
CASSRGHGDTQYF,TGCGCCAGCAGCCGAGGGCATGGAGATACGCAGTATTTT,TRBJ2-3,-,-,TRBV4-3
CASRPTGVDSPLHF,TGCGCCAGCAGACCGACAGGGGTGGATTCACCCCTCCACTTT,TRBJ1-6,TRBD1,-,TRBV5-1
CASSEQAPYNEQFF,TGTGCCAGTAGTGAGCAAGCTCCCTACAATGAGCAGTTCTTC,TRBJ2-1,-,-,TRBV19
CASSEDDSSNQPQHF,TGTGCCAGCAGTGAAGATGACAGTAGCAATCAGCCCCAGCATTTT,TRBJ1-5,-,-,TRBV25-1
CSVRSSDNQPQHF,TGCAGCGTGAGGTCCAGCGACAATCAGCCCCAGCATTTT,TRBJ1-5,-,-,TRBV29-1
CASSPVATSPLHF,TGTGCCAGCAGTCCAGTAGCTACTTCACCCCTCCACTTT,TRBJ1-6,-,-,TRBV6-5
CASSPEGQNIQYF,TGTGCCAGCAGCCCGGAGGGGCAGAACATTCAGTACTTC,TRBJ2-4,-,-,TRBV2
CASAPREGARETQYF,TGTGCCAGCGCCCCCCGGGAGGGGGCCCGAGAGACCCAGTACTTC,TRBJ2-5,-,-,TRBV2
CATSDLPGQGDEKLFF,TGTGCCACCAGTGATTTGCCAGGACAGGGGGATGAAAAACTGTTTTTT,TRBJ1-4,TRBD1,-,TRBV24-1
CAWSPTRGDSPLHF,TGTGCCTGGAGTCCCACGCGGGGGGATTCACCCCTCCACTTT,TRBJ1-6,-,-,TRBV30
CASSSGPQETQYF,TGTGCCAGCAGTTCAGGGCCCCAAGAGACCCAGTACTTC,TRBJ2-5,-,once,TRBV6-5
CASSWGQTNEKLFF,TGCGCCAGCAGCTGGGGACAGACTAATGAAAAACTGTTTTTT,TRBJ1-4,TRBD1,-,TRBV5-1
CASSVSGASYEQYF,TGTGCCAGCAGCGTTAGCGGGGCCTCCTACGAGCAGTACTTC,TRBJ2-7,TRBD2,-,TRBV9
CASSQKDRGIAGELFF,TGTGCCAGCAGCCAAAAGGACAGGGGTATCGCCGGGGAGCTGTTTTTT,TRBJ2-2,TRBD1,-,TRBV6-2/TRBV6-3
CASSPRGLTGGYSDEQYF,TGTGCCAGCAGCCCAAGGGGACTAACGGGGGGGTATAGCGACGAGCAGTACTTC,TRBJ2-7,TRBD2,-,TRBV4-2
CASSETGAPGNTIYF,TGTGCCAGCAGCGAGACAGGGGCGCCTGGAAACACCATATATTTT,TRBJ1-3,TRBD1,-,TRBV6-5
CASSYGTADEQFF,TGTGCCAGCAGCTATGGGACAGCGGATGAGCAGTTCTTC,TRBJ2-1,TRBD1,-,TRBV12-3/TRBV12-4
CASSPSHRENTEAFF,TGTGCCAGCTCACCCTCACACAGGGAAAACACTGAAGCTTTCTTT,TRBJ1-1,-,-,TRBV18
CASRKTSGDGETQYF,TGTGCCAGCAGGAAGACTAGCGGGGACGGAGAGACCCAGTACTTC,TRBJ2-5,-,-,TRBV21-1
CASSQGSHTGELFF,TGTGCCAGCAGCCAAGGGAGCCACACCGGGGAGCTGTTTTTT,TRBJ2-2,-,-,TRBV3-1/TRBV3-2
CASGLGLAGGPWNEQFF,TGTGCTAGTGGTTTGGGACTAGCGGGGGGGCCGTGGAATGAGCAGTTCTTC,TRBJ2-1,TRBD2,-,TRBV12-5
CASSSTTGWGEKLFF,TGTGCCAGCAGTTCCACGACAGGATGGGGAGAAAAACTGTTTTTT,TRBJ1-4,-,-,TRBV9
CASSLTRGNTDTQYF,TGTGCCAGCAGCTTAACCAGGGGGAACACAGATACGCAGTATTTT,TRBJ2-3,TRBD1,-,TRBV7-3
CASSSSRDRGDTQYF,TGCGCCAGCAGCTCGTCCCGGGACAGGGGAGATACGCAGTATTTT,TRBJ2-3,TRBD1,-,TRBV5-1
CSASLLAGGNREQFF,TGCAGTGCTAGTCTACTAGCGGGGGGGAATCGTGAGCAGTTCTTC,TRBJ2-1,TRBD2,-,TRBV20-1
CASRPTGENQPQHF,TGTGCCAGTAGACCGACAGGGGAGAATCAGCCCCAGCATTTT,TRBJ1-5,TRBD1,-,TRBV19
CASSPLEPLKANYGYTF,TGTGCCAGCAGCCCATTGGAGCCTCTTAAGGCGAACTATGGCTACACCTTC,TRBJ1-2,-,once,TRBV7-9
CASLGTLNTEAFF,TGTGCCAGCCTGGGGACATTGAACACTGAAGCTTTCTTT,TRBJ1-1,-,once,TRBV11-2
CASSFLGTEDEQYF,TGTGCCAGCAGCTTTCTCGGGACTGAAGACGAGCAGTACTTC,TRBJ2-7,-,-,TRBV7-6
CASSRGSGTGDTEAFF,TGCGCCAGCAGCCGCGGCTCCGGGACAGGGGACACTGAAGCTTTCTTT,TRBJ1-1,TRBD1,-,TRBV4-1
CASSPDNQETQYF,TGTGCCAGCAGCCCTGACAACCAAGAGACCCAGTACTTC,TRBJ2-5,-,-,TRBV5-8
CASSFSWLGETQYF,TGTGCCAGCAGCTTCTCATGGCTCGGGGAGACCCAGTACTTC,TRBJ2-5,-,-,TRBV7-2
CASSHGQGAGGYGYTF,TGTGCCAGCAGCCACGGACAGGGGGCGGGGGGTTATGGCTACACCTTC,TRBJ1-2,TRBD1,-,TRBV7-6
CASSASQGAPYEQYF,TGCGCCAGCAGTGCCTCACAGGGGGCGCCATACGAGCAGTACTTC,TRBJ2-7,TRBD1,-,TRBV10-2
CASSEQTGMEEKLFF,TGTGCCAGCAGTGAACAGACAGGGATGGAGGAAAAACTGTTTTTT,TRBJ1-4,TRBD1,-,TRBV2
CASSINSPGQASLPQHF,TGTGCCAGTAGTATCAACTCACCGGGACAGGCGTCTCTGCCCCAGCATTTT,TRBJ1-5,TRBD1,-,TRBV19
CASNPGQHKETQYF,TGTGCCAGTAACCCGGGACAGCACAAAGAGACCCAGTACTTC,TRBJ2-5,TRBD1,-,TRBV19